The clone carrying this T cell receptor (beta chain) was found many times. Antigen specificity is unknown. The sample is drawn from a study of metastatic and nonmetastatic thyroid tumors. Study summary: Samples came from malignant and benign thyroid patients, and repertoires were compared across blood and tumor or nodule tissue.

Study-level findings and limits: In both blood and tumor samples, TCR beta diversity was reported significantly higher for malignant than benign nodules.

Patients were all untreated before their thyroid surgery. CDR3 size: 15 residues. Trimming took 4 bases from V and 7 from J; bases not matched to a gene: 7. Germline V lookup: CDR1 SGHTA, CDR2 FQGNSA. Original processing methods: A classifier of distant metastasis in papillary thyroid cancer was built from CDR3 differences (across clinicopathological groups). With MiXCR, TCRdb called clones anew from the PCR reads. The V and J calls reflect TCRdb's pipeline rather than the authors' work. The table lists about 27,000 clones, 15% of them singletons. Sequences were obtained from blood. The clonotype comes from a male donor with papillary thyroid cancer or a benign thyroid nodule (not recorded which). Some clones in this sample may be carry-over from other donors' samples. V is TRBV7-2 and J is TRBJ2-1, with 10 bases identical to TRBD2. CDR3 in DNA: TGTGCCAGCAGCTACGAGCGGGGGGGGCCGAATGAGCAGTTCTTC. Amino acids: CASSYERGGPNEQFF.